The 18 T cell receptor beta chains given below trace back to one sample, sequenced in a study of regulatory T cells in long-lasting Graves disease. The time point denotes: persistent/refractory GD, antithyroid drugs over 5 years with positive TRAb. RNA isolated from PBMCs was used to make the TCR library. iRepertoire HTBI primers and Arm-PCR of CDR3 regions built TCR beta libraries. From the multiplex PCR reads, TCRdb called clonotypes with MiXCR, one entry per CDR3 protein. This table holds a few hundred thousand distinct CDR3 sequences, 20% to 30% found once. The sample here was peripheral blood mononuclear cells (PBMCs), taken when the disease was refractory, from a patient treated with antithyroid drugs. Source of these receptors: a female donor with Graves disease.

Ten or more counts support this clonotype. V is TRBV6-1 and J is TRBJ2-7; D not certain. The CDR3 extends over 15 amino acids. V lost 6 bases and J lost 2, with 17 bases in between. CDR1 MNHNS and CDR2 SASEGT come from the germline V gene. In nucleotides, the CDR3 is TGTGCCAGCAGACCCGACGGCCACCTAACCTACGAGCAGTACTTC. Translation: CASRPDGHLTYEQYF.

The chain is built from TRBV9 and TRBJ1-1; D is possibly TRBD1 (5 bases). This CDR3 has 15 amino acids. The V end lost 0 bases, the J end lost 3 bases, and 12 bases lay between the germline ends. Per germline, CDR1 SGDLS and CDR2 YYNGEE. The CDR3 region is CASSVEVRGDTEAFF. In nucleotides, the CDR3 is TGTGCCAGCAGCGTAGAGGTCCGGGGGGACACTGAAGCTTTCTTT.

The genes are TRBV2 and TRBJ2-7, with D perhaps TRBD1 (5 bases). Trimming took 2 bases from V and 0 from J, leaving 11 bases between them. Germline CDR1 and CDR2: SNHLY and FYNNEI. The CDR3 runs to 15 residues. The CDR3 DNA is TGTGCCAGCAGTGAAACAGGCTTCAGCTCCTACGAGCAGTACTTC. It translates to CASSETGFSSYEQYF.

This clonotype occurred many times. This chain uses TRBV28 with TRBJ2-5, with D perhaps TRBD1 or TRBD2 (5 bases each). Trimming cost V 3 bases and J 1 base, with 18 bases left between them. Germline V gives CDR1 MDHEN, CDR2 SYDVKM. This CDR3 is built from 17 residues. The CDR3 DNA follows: TGTGCCAGCAGTTTGGCCGGGGCAGGGTGGCGCCAAGAGACCCAGTACTTC. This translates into CASSLAGAGWRQETQYF.

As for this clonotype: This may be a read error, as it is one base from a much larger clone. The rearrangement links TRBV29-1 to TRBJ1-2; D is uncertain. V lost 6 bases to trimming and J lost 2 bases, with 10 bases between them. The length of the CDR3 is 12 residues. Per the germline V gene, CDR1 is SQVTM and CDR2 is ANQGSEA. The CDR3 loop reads CSVSSANYGYTF. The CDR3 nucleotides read TGCAGCGTCAGTTCTGCCAACTATGGCTACACCTTC.

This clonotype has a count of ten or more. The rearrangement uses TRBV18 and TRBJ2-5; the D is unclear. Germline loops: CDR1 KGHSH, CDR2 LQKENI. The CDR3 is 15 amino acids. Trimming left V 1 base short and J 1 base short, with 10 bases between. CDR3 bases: TGTGCCAGCTCACCACTCACTCGAAGCCAAGAGACCCAGTACTTC. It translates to CASSPLTRSQETQYF.

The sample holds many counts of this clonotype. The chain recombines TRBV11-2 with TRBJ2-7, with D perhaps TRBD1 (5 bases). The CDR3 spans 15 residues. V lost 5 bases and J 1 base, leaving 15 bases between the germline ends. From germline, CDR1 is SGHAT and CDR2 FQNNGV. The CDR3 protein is CASSPLGRASYEQYF. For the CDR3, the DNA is TGTGCCAGCAGCCCCTTGGGCAGGGCATCCTACGAGCAGTACTTC.

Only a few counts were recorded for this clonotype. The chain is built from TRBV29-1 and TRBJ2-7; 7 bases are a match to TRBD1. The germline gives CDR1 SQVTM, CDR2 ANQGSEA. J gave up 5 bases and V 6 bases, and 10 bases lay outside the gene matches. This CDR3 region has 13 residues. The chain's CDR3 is CSVDRVDRDEQYF. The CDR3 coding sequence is TGCAGCGTAGACCGGGTCGACAGGGACGAGCAGTACTTC.

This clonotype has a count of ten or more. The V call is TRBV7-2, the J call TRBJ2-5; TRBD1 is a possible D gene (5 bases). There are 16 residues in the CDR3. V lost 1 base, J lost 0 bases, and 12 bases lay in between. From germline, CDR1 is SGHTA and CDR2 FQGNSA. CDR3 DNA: TGTGCCAGCAGCTTAGGAGACCGACAGTACCAAGAGACCCAGTACTTC. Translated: CASSLGDRQYQETQYF. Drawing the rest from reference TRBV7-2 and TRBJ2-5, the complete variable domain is GAGVSQSPSNKVTEKGKDVELRCDPISGHTALYWYRQSLGQGLEFLIYFQGNSAPDKSGLPSDRFSAERTGGSVSTLTIQRTQQEDSAVYLCASSLGDRQYQETQYFGPGTRLLVL.

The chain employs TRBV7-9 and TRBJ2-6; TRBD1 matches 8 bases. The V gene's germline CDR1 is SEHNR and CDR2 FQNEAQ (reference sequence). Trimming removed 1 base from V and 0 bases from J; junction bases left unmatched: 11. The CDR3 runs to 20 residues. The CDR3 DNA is TGTGCCAGCAGCTTAGTCCACCCCGGGACAGGACTCTCTGGGGCCAACGTCCTGACTTTC. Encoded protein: CASSLVHPGTGLSGANVLTF.

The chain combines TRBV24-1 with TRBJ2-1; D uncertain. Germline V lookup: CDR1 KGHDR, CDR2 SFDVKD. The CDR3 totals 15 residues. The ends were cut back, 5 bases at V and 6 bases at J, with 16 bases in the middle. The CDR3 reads CATSVGGTARNEQFF. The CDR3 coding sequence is TGTGCCACCAGTGTGGGCGGAACCGCCCGCAATGAGCAGTTCTTC.

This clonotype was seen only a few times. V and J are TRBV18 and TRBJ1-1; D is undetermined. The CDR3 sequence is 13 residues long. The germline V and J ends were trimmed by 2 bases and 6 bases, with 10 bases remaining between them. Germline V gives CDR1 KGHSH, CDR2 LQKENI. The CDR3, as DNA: TGTGCCAGCTCACCAAAACCGAGATCTGAAGCTTTCTTT. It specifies CASSPKPRSEAFF.

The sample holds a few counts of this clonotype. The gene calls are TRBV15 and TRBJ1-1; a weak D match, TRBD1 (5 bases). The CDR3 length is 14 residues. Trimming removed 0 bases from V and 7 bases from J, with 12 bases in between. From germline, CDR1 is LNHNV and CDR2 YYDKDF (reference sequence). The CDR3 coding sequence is TGTGCCACCAGCAGAGATTTGGGGGATAGTGAAGCTTTCTTT. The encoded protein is CATSRDLGDSEAFF.

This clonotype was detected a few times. The CDR3 loop reads CASRGTGDEKLFF. CDR3 in DNA: TGTGCCAGTAGGGGGACAGGGGACGAAAAACTGTTTTTT. The rearrangement uses TRBV19 and TRBJ1-4; TRBD1 agrees at 10 bases. Germline loops: CDR1 LNHDA, CDR2 SQIVND (reference sequence). The trim removed 6 bases at V and 8 bases at J, leaving 3 bases unmatched. The CDR3 runs 13 residues.

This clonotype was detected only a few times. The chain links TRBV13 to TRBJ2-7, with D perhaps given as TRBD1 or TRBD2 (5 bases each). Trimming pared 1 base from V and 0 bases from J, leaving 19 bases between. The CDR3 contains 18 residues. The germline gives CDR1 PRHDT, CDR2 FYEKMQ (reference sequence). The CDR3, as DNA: TGTGCCAGCAGCTTAGAAGCCGTTTTAGAGGGGAGCTCCTACGAGCAGTACTTC. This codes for CASSLEAVLEGSSYEQYF.

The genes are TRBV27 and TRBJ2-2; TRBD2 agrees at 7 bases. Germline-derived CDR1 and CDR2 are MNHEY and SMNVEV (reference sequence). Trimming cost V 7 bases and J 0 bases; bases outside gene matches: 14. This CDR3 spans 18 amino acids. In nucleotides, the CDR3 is TGTGCCAGCACCCCCCTGAGGATAGCGGGTGCGAACACCGGGGAGCTGTTTTTT. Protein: CASTPLRIAGANTGELFF.

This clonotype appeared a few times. CDR3 nucleotides: TGTGCCAGCAGTAGACTAGCGGGAGACTACAATGAGCAGTTCTTC. Translation gives CASSRLAGDYNEQFF. The chain carries TRBV6-1 and TRBJ2-1; 12 bases agree with TRBD2. V shed 5 bases and J 3 bases; nucleotides not matched to a gene: 2. Germline loops: CDR1 MNHNS, CDR2 SASEGT. The CDR3 length is 15 residues.

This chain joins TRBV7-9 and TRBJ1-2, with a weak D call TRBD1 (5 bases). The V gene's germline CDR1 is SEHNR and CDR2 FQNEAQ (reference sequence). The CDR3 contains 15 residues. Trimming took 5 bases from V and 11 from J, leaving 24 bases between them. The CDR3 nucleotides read TGTGCCAGCAGCCGCCGGGACTGGGAGATGGGCTCGTACACCTTC. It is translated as CASSRRDWEMGSYTF.